This TCR beta chain emerged from a study of T cell responses to AZD1222 COVID-19 vaccine. General study results and limits: The study found vaccine-associated CD4 TCRs spanning spike, dominant at 160-218 and 743-854.

Details on this clone: The antigen remains unidentified.

Measured with immunoSEQ multiplex PCR; TCRdb has only the in-frame clones, and not every one. This sample carries 100,000 to 150,000 clones, approximately 85% of them seen once, and the ten largest clones take 9% to 9.5%. Trimming took 1 base from V and 6 from J, leaving 25 bases between them. Per the germline V gene, CDR1 is SGHRS and CDR2 is YFSETQ. This CDR3 spans 19 amino acids. The V and J genes are TRBV5-1 and TRBJ1-4; D is possibly TRBD1 (5 bases). The source is an adult in good health. This material consisted of peripheral blood, taken on day 0 of AZD1222 vaccination. DNA of the CDR3: TGCGCCAGCAGCTTGTGTCCGGGGCTTATGATTAAGGTATATGAAAAACTGTTTTTT. Its protein product is CASSLCPGLMIKVYEKLFF.